This T cell receptor (beta chain) was captured in a study of control samples from healthy donors and cancer patients. The data were produced by immunoSEQ multiplex PCR, yet TCRdb's version contains in-frame clones alone and is incomplete. This sample has roughly 120,000 clones; 85% to 90% occur once, and the top ten carry roughly an eighth. The CDR3 covers 15 residues. The trim removed 5 bases at V and 7 bases at J, leaving 15 bases unmatched. CDR1 and CDR2 (germline): SQVTM, ANQGSEA. This receptor was identified in a man aged 30-40 years in good health. This chain uses TRBV29-1 with TRBJ1-2; 8 positions agree with TRBD1. Sequencing used blood. The CDR3 bases are TGCAGCGTTTTCCCCGGGACAGGCTATGAGAGTGGCTACACCTTC. Translated, it gives CSVFPGTGYESGYTF.